The present T cell receptor (beta chain) was sequenced within a study of blood T cell repertoires in COVID-19. About the study: Sources were T cells, B-cell-depleted T cells, or PBMCs; the material itself was cDNA or gDNA.

Profiling relied on immunoSEQ multiplex PCR, and the TCRdb table lists in-frame clones only, not all of them. The sample lists hundreds of thousands of clones, more than 85% occurring once. The CDR3 loop spans 12 amino acids. Germline CDR1 and CDR2: MRHNA and SNTAGT. Trimming stripped 2 bases from V and 14 bases from J, with 13 bases between. The chain joins TRBV6-4 to TRBJ2-1, with a possible D match to TRBD1 (6 bases). This TCR was recovered from a woman aged 45 to 65 who had recovered from COVID-19. Sequencing was carried out using PBMCs or T cells enriched from blood (not recorded which). The CDR3 region has the DNA TGTGCCAGCAGTGACAATGGGGACAAAAAGTTCTTC. Its translation: CASSDNGDKKFF.